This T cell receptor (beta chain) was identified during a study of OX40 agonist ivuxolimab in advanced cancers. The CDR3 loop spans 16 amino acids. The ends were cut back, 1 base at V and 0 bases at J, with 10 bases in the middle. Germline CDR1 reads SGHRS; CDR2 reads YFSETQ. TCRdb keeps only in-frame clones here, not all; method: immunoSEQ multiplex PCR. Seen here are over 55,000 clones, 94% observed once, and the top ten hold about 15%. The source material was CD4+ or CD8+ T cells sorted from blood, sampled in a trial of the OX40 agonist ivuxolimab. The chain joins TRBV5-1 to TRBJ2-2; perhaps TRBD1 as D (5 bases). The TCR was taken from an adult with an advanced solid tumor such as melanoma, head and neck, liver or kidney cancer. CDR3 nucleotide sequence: TGCGCCAGCAGCTTGTATCCGACAGCGAACACCGGGGAGCTGTTTTTT. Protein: CASSLYPTANTGELFF.